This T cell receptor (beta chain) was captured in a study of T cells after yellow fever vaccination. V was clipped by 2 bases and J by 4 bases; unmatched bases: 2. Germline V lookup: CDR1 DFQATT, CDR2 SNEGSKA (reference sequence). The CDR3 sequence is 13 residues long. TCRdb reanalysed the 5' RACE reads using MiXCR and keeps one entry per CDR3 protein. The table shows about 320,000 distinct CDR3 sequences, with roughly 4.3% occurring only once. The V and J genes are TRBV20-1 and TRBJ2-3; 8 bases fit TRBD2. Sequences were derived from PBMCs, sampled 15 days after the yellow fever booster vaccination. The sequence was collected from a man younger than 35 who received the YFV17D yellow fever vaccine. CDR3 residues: CSARISGADTQYF. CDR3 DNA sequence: TGCAGTGCTAGAATTAGCGGGGCAGATACGCAGTATTTT.